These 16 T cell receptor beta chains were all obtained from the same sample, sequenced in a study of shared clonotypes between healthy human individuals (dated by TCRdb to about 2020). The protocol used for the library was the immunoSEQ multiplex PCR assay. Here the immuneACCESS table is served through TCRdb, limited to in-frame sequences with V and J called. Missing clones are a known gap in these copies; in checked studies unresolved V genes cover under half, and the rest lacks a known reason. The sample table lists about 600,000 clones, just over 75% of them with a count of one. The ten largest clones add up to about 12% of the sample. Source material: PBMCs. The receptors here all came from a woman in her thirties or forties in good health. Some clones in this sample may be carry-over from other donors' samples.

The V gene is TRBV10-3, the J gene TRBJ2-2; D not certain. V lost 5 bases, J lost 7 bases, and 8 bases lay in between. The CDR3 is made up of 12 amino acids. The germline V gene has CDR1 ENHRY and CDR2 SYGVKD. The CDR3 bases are TGTGCCATCAGTCCTATGGACGGGGAGCTGTTTTTT. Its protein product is CAISPMDGELFF.

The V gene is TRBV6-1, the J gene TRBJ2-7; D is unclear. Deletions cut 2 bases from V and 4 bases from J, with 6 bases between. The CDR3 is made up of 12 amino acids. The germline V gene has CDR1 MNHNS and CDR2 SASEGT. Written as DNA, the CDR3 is TGTGCCAGCAGTGAAATGGGATACGAGCAGTACTTC. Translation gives CASSEMGYEQYF.

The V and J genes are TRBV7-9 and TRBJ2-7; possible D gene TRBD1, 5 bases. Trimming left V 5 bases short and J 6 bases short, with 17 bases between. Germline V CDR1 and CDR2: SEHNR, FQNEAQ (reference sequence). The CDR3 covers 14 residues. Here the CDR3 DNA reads TGTGCCAGCAGCCTGACAGAGCTCTTTGTCGAGCAGTACTTC. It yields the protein CASSLTELFVEQYF.

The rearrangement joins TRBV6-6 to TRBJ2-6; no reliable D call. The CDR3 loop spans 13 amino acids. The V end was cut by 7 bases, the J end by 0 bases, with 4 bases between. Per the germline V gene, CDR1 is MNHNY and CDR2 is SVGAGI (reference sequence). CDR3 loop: CASTSSGANVLTF. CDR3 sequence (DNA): TGTGCCAGCACGAGCTCTGGGGCCAACGTCCTGACTTTC.

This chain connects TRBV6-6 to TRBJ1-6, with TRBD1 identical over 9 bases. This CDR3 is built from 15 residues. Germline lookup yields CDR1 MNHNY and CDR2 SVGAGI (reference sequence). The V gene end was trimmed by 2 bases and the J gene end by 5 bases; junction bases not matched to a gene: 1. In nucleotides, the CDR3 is TGTGCCAGCAGTTACAGACAGGGGGATAATTCACCCCTCCACTTT. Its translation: CASSYRQGDNSPLHF.

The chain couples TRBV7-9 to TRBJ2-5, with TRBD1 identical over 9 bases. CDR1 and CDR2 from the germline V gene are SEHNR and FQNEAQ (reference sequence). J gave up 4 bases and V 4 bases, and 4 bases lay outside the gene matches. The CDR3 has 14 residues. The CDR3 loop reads CASSSGTGTETQYF. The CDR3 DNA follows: TGTGCCAGCAGCTCGGGGACAGGGACAGAGACCCAGTACTTC.

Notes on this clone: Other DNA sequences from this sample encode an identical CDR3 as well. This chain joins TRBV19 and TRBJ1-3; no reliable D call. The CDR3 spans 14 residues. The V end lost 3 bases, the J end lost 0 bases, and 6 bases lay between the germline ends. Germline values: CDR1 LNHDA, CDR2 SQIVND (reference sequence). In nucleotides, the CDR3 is TGTGCCAGTAGTATCGGGTCCTCTGGAAACACCATATATTTT. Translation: CASSIGSSGNTIYF.

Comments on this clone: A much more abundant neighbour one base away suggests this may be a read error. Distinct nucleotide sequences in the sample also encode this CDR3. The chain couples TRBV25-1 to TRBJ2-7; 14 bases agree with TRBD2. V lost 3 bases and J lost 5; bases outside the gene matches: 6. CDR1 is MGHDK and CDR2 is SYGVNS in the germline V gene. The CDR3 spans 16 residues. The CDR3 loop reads CASSEPGLAGVHEQYF. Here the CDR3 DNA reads TGTGCCAGCAGTGAGCCGGGACTAGCGGGGGTCCACGAGCAGTACTTC.

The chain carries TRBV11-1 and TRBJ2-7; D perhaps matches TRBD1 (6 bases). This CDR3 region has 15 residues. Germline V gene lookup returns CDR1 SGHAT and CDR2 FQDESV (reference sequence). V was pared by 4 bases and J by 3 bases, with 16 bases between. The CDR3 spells CASSSRDKGNYEQYF. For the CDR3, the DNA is TGTGCCAGCAGCTCCCGGGACAAAGGAAACTACGAGCAGTACTTC.

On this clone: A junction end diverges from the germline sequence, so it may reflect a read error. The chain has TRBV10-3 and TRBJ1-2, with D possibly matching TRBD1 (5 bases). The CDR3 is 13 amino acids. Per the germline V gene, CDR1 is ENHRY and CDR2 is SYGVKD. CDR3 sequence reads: CAISDGRDYGYTF. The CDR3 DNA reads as TGTGCCATCAGCGACGGCCGGGACTACGGCTACACCTTC.

The CDR3 spells CASSLGINTGELFF. The CDR3 DNA is TGTGCCAGCAGCTTAGGGATTAACACCGGGGAGCTGTTTTTT. The chain joins TRBV11-2 to TRBJ2-2; no firm D call. Germline CDR1 SGHAT, CDR2 FQNNGV. With 1 base removed from V and 2 bases from J, the gap between germline ends came to 5 bases. This CDR3 spans 14 amino acids.

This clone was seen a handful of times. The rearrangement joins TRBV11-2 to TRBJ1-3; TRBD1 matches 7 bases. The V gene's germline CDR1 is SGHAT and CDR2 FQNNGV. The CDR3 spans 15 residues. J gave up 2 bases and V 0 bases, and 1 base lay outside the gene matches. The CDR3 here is CASSLEQGAGNTIYF. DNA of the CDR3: TGTGCCAGCAGCTTAGAGCAGGGGGCTGGAAACACCATATATTTT. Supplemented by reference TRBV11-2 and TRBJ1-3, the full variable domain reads EAGVAQSPRYKIIEKRQSVAFWCNPISGHATLYWYQQILGQGPKLLIQFQNNGVVDDSQLPKDRFSAERLKGVDSTLKIQPAKLEDSAVYLCASSLEQGAGNTIYFGEGSWLTVV.

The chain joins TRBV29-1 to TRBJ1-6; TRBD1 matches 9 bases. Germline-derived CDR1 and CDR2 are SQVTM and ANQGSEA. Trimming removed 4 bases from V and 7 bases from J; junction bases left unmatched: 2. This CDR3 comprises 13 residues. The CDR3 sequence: CSVGDRDNSPLHF. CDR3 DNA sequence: TGCAGCGTTGGGGACAGGGACAATTCACCCCTCCACTTT. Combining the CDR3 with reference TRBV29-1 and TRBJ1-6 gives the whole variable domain SAVISQKPSRDICQRGTSLTIQCQVDSQVTMMFWYRQQPGQSLTLIATANQGSEATYESGFVIDKFPISRPNLTFSTLTVSNMSPEDSSIYLCSVGDRDNSPLHFGNGTRLTVT.

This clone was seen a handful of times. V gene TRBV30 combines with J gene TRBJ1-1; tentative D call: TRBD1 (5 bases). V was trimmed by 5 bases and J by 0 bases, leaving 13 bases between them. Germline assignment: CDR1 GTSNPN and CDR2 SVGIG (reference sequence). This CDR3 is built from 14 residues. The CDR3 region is CAWGTGTLNTEAFF. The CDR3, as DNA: TGTGCCTGGGGGACCGGGACCTTGAACACTGAAGCTTTCTTT.

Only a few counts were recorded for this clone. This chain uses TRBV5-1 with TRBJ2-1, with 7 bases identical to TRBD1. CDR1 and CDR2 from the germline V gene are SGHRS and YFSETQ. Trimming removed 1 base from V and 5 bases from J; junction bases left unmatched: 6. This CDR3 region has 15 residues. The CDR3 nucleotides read TGCGCCAGCAGCTTGAGGACAGGAGGTAACAATGAGCAGTTCTTC. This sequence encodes CASSLRTGGNNEQFF. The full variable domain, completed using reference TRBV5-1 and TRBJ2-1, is KAGVTQTPRYLIKTRGQQVTLSCSPISGHRSVSWYQQTPGQGLQFLFEYFSETQRNKGNFPGRFSGRQFSNSRSEMNVSTLELGDSALYLCASSLRTGGNNEQFFGPGTRLTVL.

The CDR3 reads CASSSTVSGANTEAFF. The CDR3 nucleotides are TGCGCCAGCAGTTCTACCGTTTCAGGGGCGAACACTGAAGCTTTCTTT. The V gene is TRBV5-1, the J gene TRBJ1-1, with TRBD1 as a possible D gene (6 bases). Germline V gene sequence: CDR1 SGHRS, CDR2 YFSETQ. This CDR3 region has 16 residues. The ends were cut back, 5 bases at V and 1 base at J, with 18 bases in the middle. The variable domain in full, completed from reference TRBV5-1 and TRBJ1-1, reads KAGVTQTPRYLIKTRGQQVTLSCSPISGHRSVSWYQQTPGQGLQFLFEYFSETQRNKGNFPGRFSGRQFSNSRSEMNVSTLELGDSALYLCASSSTVSGANTEAFFGQGTRLTVV.